Sequencing of this T cell receptor (beta chain) was carried out in a study of T cells after yellow fever vaccination. Per the germline V gene, CDR1 is LGHNA and CDR2 is YSLEER. This CDR3 contains 15 residues. The V and J ends lost 4 bases and 3 bases respectively, with 16 bases between them. TCRdb recomputed calls from the 5' RACE reads with MiXCR, one row per CDR3 protein. The sample contains approximately 550,000 distinct CDR3 sequences, about 19% of which appear only once. The sequence came from a man aged 30 to 39 who received the YFV17D yellow fever vaccine. V and J are TRBV4-3 and TRBJ2-7; either TRBD1 or TRBD2 may fit D (5 bases each). The sample was PBMCs, taken 15 days after the yellow fever booster vaccination. In DNA form, the CDR3 reads TGCGCCAGCAGCCTAAACCGGGACGGCCACTACGAGCAGTACTTC. Its translation is CASSLNRDGHYEQYF.